This T cell receptor (beta chain) was observed in a study of control samples from healthy donors and cancer patients. Clones were sequenced by immunoSEQ multiplex PCR, and TCRdb holds only the in-frame ones, with some missing. The data contain about 120,000 clones, roughly 92% of them seen just once; the ten biggest clones take up roughly 2.6%. Material: blood. This sequence originates from a man aged 30 to 45 in good health.

Here the CDR3 reads CASSLRQGNTEAFF. Here the CDR3 DNA reads TGTGCCAGCAGCTTAAGGCAGGGGAACACTGAAGCTTTCTTT. The rearrangement joins TRBV7-3 to TRBJ1-1; tentative D call: TRBD1 (5 bases). V gave up 1 base and J gave up 1 base, with 7 bases separating them. CDR1 is SGHTA and CDR2 is FQGTGA in the germline V gene. This CDR3 is built from 14 residues.